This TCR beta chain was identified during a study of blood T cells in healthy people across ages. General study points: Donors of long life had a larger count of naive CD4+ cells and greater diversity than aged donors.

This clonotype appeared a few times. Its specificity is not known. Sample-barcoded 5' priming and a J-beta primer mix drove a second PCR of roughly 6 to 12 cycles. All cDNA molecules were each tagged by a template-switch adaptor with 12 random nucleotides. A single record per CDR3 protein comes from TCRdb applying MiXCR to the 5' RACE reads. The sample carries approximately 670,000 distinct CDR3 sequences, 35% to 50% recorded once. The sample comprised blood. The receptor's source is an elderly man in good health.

The CDR3 here is CASSLRGGFNEKLFF. Here the CDR3 DNA reads TGTGCCAGCAGTTTGAGGGGCGGGTTTAATGAAAAACTGTTTTTT. The rearrangement uses TRBV12-3 or TRBV12-4 and TRBJ1-4; D is perhaps TRBD1 (5 bases). The CDR3 totals 15 residues. Trimming shortened V by 3 bases and J by 4 bases, and 12 bases separated the two germline ends.